Below, 29 T cell receptor beta chains from the same sample are listed, as sequenced in a study of cytomegalovirus exposure and HLA in healthy donors. 60 Vbeta and 13 Jbeta primers were used in PCR. Some clones are missing from TCRdb's copy, which holds only in-frame ones; the method was immunoSEQ multiplex PCR. The table has more than 110,000 clones, approximately 80% seen once; the top ten hold 3.9%. Sequencing was carried out using PBMCs. Source of these receptors: a man in his late teens or twenties in good health and CMV-seronegative.

V is TRBV15 and J is TRBJ2-1, with 8 bases aligning to TRBD2. Germline-derived CDR1 and CDR2 are LNHNV and YYDKDF (reference sequence). The CDR3 contains 17 residues. The J segment lost 8 bases and the V segment lost 2 bases, leaving 14 bases of the junction unmatched. The DNA for the CDR3 is TGTGCCACCAGCAGATTAGGGGCTAGCGGGTGGTCGGATGAGCAGTTCTTC. Protein: CATSRLGASGWSDEQFF.

The rearrangement links TRBV2 to TRBJ2-6; D might be TRBD1 (6 bases). V was shortened by 4 bases and J by 0 bases, with 10 bases between the two germline ends. The CDR3 is 16 residues long. Germline V gene lookup returns CDR1 SNHLY and CDR2 FYNNEI. The CDR3 region has the DNA TGTGCCAGCAGTGCTGGACAGCTCTCTGGGGCCAACGTCCTGACTTTC. Its translation is CASSAGQLSGANVLTF.

V gene TRBV19 combines with J gene TRBJ1-5, with 7 bases that match TRBD1. This CDR3 spans 15 amino acids. V lost 10 bases, J lost 0 bases, and 9 bases stayed unmatched. CDR1 is LNHDA and CDR2 is SQIVND in the germline V gene (reference sequence). CDR3 DNA: TGTGCCACCGGCAGGGGGTCGAATAGCAATCAGCCCCAGCATTTT. As protein: CATGRGSNSNQPQHF.

V and J are TRBV19 and TRBJ1-2; D call uncertain. The germline V gene encodes CDR1 LNHDA and CDR2 SQIVND (reference sequence). This CDR3 is 16 amino acids long. V gave up 2 bases and J gave up 1 base, with 14 bases separating them. The CDR3 sequence: CASSIIINSLNYGYTF. The CDR3 coding sequence is TGTGCCAGTAGTATAATCATTAACAGCCTTAACTATGGCTACACCTTC. The complete variable domain, with remaining parts taken from reference TRBV19 and TRBJ1-2, reads DGGITQSPKYLFRKEGQNVTLSCEQNLNHDAMYWYRQDPGQGLRLIYYSQIVNDFQKGDIAEGYSVSREKKESFPLTVTSAQKNPTAFYLCASSIIINSLNYGYTFGSGTRLTVV.

This clone was recorded a few times. Germline and junction disagree at one end, which may indicate a read error. Other DNA sequences in the sample encode the same CDR3. The CDR3 reads CAYQRVGEKLFF. The CDR3 DNA sequence: TGCGCCTACCAGAGGGTGGGAGAAAAACTGTTTTTT. V is TRBV30 and J is TRBJ1-4, with D hard to call. CDR1 is GTSNPN and CDR2 is SVGIG in the germline V gene (reference sequence). The CDR3 spans 12 residues. The whole variable domain, filled in from reference TRBV30 and TRBJ1-4, reads SQTIHQWPATLVQPVGSPLSLECTVEGTSNPNLYWYRQAAGRGLQLLFYSVGIGQISSEVPQNLSASRPQDRQFILSSKKLLLSDSGFYLCAYQRVGEKLFFGSGTQLSVL.

The chain employs TRBV5-1 and TRBJ2-1, with 10 bases that match TRBD1. V lost 7 bases and J lost 5; bases outside the gene matches: 12. The germline gives CDR1 SGHRS, CDR2 YFSETQ. The CDR3 spans 16 residues. CDR3 in DNA: TGCGCCAGCGGGCAAATAGGGACAGGGGTCCACAATGAGCAGTTCTTC. Protein: CASGQIGTGVHNEQFF.

This chain connects TRBV6-5 to TRBJ2-5, with D uncertain. This CDR3 region has 13 residues. Trimming pared 0 bases from V and 6 bases from J, leaving 8 bases between. Germline V gives CDR1 MNHEY, CDR2 SVGAGI. The CDR3 here is CASSYSNSKTQYF. CDR3 bases: TGTGCCAGCAGTTACTCTAACTCCAAGACCCAGTACTTC.

The chain combines TRBV7-2 with TRBJ1-2; tentative D call: TRBD1 (6 bases). Trimming pared 1 base from V and 2 bases from J, leaving 8 bases between. The germline gives CDR1 SGHTA, CDR2 FQGNSA. The CDR3 is 14 residues long. The CDR3 coding sequence is TGTGCCAGCAGCTTAGACACAGGGAACTATGGCTACACCTTC. Translation gives CASSLDTGNYGYTF.

This rearrangement joins TRBV7-6 to TRBJ1-5; D ambiguous. CDR3 length: 15 amino acids. The V gene's germline CDR1 is SGHVS and CDR2 FNYEAQ. V lost 2 bases to trimming and J lost 5 bases, with 13 bases between them. CDR3 DNA sequence: TGTGCCAGCAGCTTAAGACTCGGAGGAGATCAGCCCCAGCATTTT. This codes for CASSLRLGGDQPQHF.

This chain uses TRBV9 with TRBJ2-7; TRBD1 matches 11 bases. Looked up from germline, CDR1 is SGDLS and CDR2 is YYNGEE. The length of the CDR3 is 15 residues. Trimming cost V 6 bases and J 3 bases; bases outside gene matches: 8. In DNA form, the CDR3 reads TGTGCCAGCACCCAGGGGACAGGGGGTGGCTACGAGCAGTACTTC. Encoded protein: CASTQGTGGGYEQYF.

This chain joins TRBV6-1 and TRBJ1-6; 7 nucleotides align to TRBD1. This CDR3 has 13 residues. CDR1 and CDR2 from the germline V gene are MNHNS and SASEGT. The trim removed 8 bases at V and 6 bases at J, leaving 4 bases unmatched. The CDR3 DNA is TGTGCCAGCTTTGACAGGGCTAATTCACCCCTCCACTTT. Encoded protein: CASFDRANSPLHF.

The table lists this clone with a few counts. CDR3 loop: CASSEGQGADTQYF. The CDR3 DNA reads TGTGCCAGCAGTGAGGGACAGGGGGCAGATACGCAGTATTTT. The chain has TRBV6-4 and TRBJ2-3; 11 bases match TRBD1. J lost 4 bases, V lost 3 bases, and 0 bases had no gene match. CDR1 and CDR2 from the germline V gene are MRHNA and SNTAGT. The CDR3 is 14 residues long.

The rearrangement uses TRBV11-2 and TRBJ2-1; 7 positions match TRBD2. V trimming: 3 bases; J trimming: 10 bases; junction bases outside the gene matches: 9. Per the germline V gene, CDR1 is SGHAT and CDR2 is FQNNGV. CDR3 size: 14 residues. Here the CDR3 DNA reads TGTGCCAGCAGCTTCTATGAGCGGGGACCCGAGCAGTTCTTC. It is translated as CASSFYERGPEQFF. Drawing the rest from reference TRBV11-2 and TRBJ2-1, the complete variable domain is EAGVAQSPRYKIIEKRQSVAFWCNPISGHATLYWYQQILGQGPKLLIQFQNNGVVDDSQLPKDRFSAERLKGVDSTLKIQPAKLEDSAVYLCASSFYERGPEQFFGPGTRLTVL.

J is TRBJ1-1 and V is TRBV27; a weak D match, TRBD1 (6 bases). V was trimmed by 4 bases and J by 6 bases, leaving 15 bases between them. This CDR3 spans 14 amino acids. Germline V lookup: CDR1 MNHEY, CDR2 SMNVEV (reference sequence). CDR3 sequence (DNA): TGTGCCAGCAGTTGGAGGCTGGGGGCCGCTGAAGCTTTCTTT. Its protein is CASSWRLGAAEAFF.

This chain's CDR3 is CSVRTSGASYEQYF. CDR3 nucleotide sequence: TGCAGCGTCAGGACTAGCGGGGCTTCCTACGAGCAGTACTTC. The chain is built from TRBV29-1 and TRBJ2-7, with TRBD2 identical over 12 bases. Unmatched junction bases numbered 4, after V lost 6 bases and J lost 1 base. Germline values: CDR1 SQVTM, CDR2 ANQGSEA. The CDR3 extends over 14 amino acids.

The V call is TRBV7-9, the J call TRBJ1-4, with 7 bases aligning to TRBD1. Germline V gene sequence: CDR1 SEHNR, CDR2 FQNEAQ (reference sequence). The CDR3 has 14 residues. Germline trimming cut 5 bases from V and 12 bases from J; bases unmatched to any gene: 12. CDR3 DNA sequence: TGTGCCAGCAGCGTATGGGACAGATCCGAAGAACTGTTTTTT. It translates to CASSVWDRSEELFF.

The chain carries TRBV28 and TRBJ2-7; maybe TRBD1 (6 bases). With 5 bases removed from V and 3 bases from J, the gap between germline ends came to 11 bases. CDR3 length equals 13 residues. Germline V lookup: CDR1 MDHEN, CDR2 SYDVKM. Here the CDR3 DNA reads TGTGCCAGCAGTCTCCAACAGGGCTACGAGCAGTACTTC. This translates into CASSLQQGYEQYF.

The rearrangement joins TRBV5-1 to TRBJ2-7, with TRBD2 as a possible D gene (5 bases). Trimming shortened V by 2 bases and J by 6 bases, and 12 bases separated the two germline ends. CDR3 length: 13 amino acids. Germline-derived CDR1 and CDR2 are SGHRS and YFSETQ. CDR3 sequence reads: CASSFSRDLEQYF. CDR3 DNA: TGCGCCAGCAGCTTCAGCCGGGATCTCGAGCAGTACTTC.

The gene calls are TRBV18 and TRBJ2-7; 7 nucleotides align to TRBD1. The CDR3 spans 13 residues. From germline, CDR1 is KGHSH and CDR2 LQKENI. Losses at the gene ends were 3 bases for V and 7 bases for J; bases not matched to a gene: 6. The CDR3 spells CASSPEGAREQYF. CDR3 nucleotides: TGTGCCAGCTCACCCGAGGGGGCGAGAGAGCAGTACTTC.

V and J are TRBV6-1 and TRBJ2-1, with D perhaps TRBD1 (6 bases). Germline V gives CDR1 MNHNS, CDR2 SASEGT. Trimming shortened V by 4 bases and J by 1 base, and 14 bases separated the two germline ends. The CDR3 extends over 16 amino acids. CDR3 in DNA: TGTGCCAGCAGTGGCAGGGTGGGGGCTTCCTACAATGAGCAGTTCTTC. Amino acids: CASSGRVGASYNEQFF.

This chain links TRBV29-1 with TRBJ2-1; D possibly corresponds to TRBD2 (6 bases). Trimming removed 3 bases at V and 0 bases at J, with 15 bases between. This CDR3 spans 16 amino acids. Germline CDR1 is SQVTM and CDR2 is ANQGSEA. As DNA, the CDR3 is TGCAGCGTTGATCCTCGGCGGGGAATCTCCTACAATGAGCAGTTCTTC. This translates into CSVDPRRGISYNEQFF.

In this sample, this clone turned up a few times. The chain joins TRBV6-6 to TRBJ2-3, with 8 positions matching TRBD1. The junction had 9 bases not matched to a gene; V was cut back by 6 bases and J by 4 bases. Germline loops: CDR1 MNHNY, CDR2 SVGAGI (reference sequence). This CDR3 comprises 15 residues. The CDR3 nucleotides are TGTGCCAGCAGAACCGGGACAGGCAGAGCAGATACGCAGTATTTT. Encoded protein: CASRTGTGRADTQYF.

The chain carries TRBV11-2 and TRBJ1-1; TRBD1 agrees at 8 bases. The germline CDR1 and CDR2 sequences are SGHAT and FQNNGV. This CDR3 is 14 amino acids long. The V segment lost 0 bases and the J segment 8 bases; nucleotides outside the gene matches: 5. This CDR3 is CASSLDGRTGEAFF. The CDR3 DNA is TGTGCCAGCAGCTTAGATGGTCGGACAGGGGAAGCTTTCTTT.

The chain joins TRBV19 to TRBJ2-1; 10 bases are a match to TRBD1. V shed 4 bases and J 9 bases; nucleotides not matched to a gene: 9. The CDR3 has 15 amino acids. Germline V gene lookup returns CDR1 LNHDA and CDR2 SQIVND (reference sequence). The CDR3 DNA is TGTGCCAGTAGTACCGGGGACAGGGGTAATGGTGAGCAGTTCTTC. Protein product: CASSTGDRGNGEQFF.

For the CDR3, the DNA is TGTGCCAGCAGCTCCCGGGACAGCTATTTCATGAACACTGAAGCTTTCTTT. Translated, it gives CASSSRDSYFMNTEAFF. The rearrangement links TRBV11-3 to TRBJ1-1, with 7 nucleotides matching TRBD1. The CDR3 loop spans 17 amino acids. CDR1 and CDR2 (germline): SGHNT, YENEEA. V was clipped by 4 bases and J by 0 bases; unmatched bases: 11.

The gene calls are TRBV27 and TRBJ2-1; 7 bases line up with TRBD1. V shed 0 bases, J shed 4 bases, and the junction held 9 bases outside the gene matches. The CDR3 loop spans 17 amino acids. CDR1 and CDR2 (germline): MNHEY, SMNVEV (reference sequence). In DNA form, the CDR3 reads TGTGCCAGCAGTTTATCGTTGACAGGGCTGCGTTACAATGAGCAGTTCTTC. Translating it yields CASSLSLTGLRYNEQFF.

This chain connects TRBV5-1 to TRBJ2-1; 10 bases agree with TRBD2. The CDR3 is 15 residues long. Germline V gives CDR1 SGHRS, CDR2 YFSETQ. Germline trimming cut 1 base from V and 8 bases from J; bases unmatched to any gene: 6. As DNA, the CDR3 is TGCGCCAGCAGCTTGCTAGCGGGAGCCGACGATGAGCAGTTCTTC. This sequence encodes CASSLLAGADDEQFF.

The chain joins TRBV7-8 to TRBJ2-3, with TRBD2 matching over 13 bases. Looked up from germline, CDR1 is SGHVS and CDR2 is FQNEAQ. The CDR3 consists of 18 residues. J lost 2 bases, V lost 4 bases, and 9 bases had no gene match. CDR3 nucleotide sequence: TGTGCCAGCAGCTCTGGACTAGCGGGAGAACGATTCACAGATACGCAGTATTTT. It specifies CASSSGLAGERFTDTQYF.

A few counts support this clone. The chain carries TRBV30 and TRBJ1-2; D call uncertain. V dropped 3 bases and J dropped 2 bases, with 10 bases sitting between them. Germline V gene data show CDR1 as GTSNPN and CDR2 as SVGIG (reference sequence). This CDR3 has 13 amino acids. The CDR3 here is CAWRVSTNYGYTF. The CDR3 bases are TGTGCCTGGAGAGTTAGTACCAACTATGGCTACACCTTC.